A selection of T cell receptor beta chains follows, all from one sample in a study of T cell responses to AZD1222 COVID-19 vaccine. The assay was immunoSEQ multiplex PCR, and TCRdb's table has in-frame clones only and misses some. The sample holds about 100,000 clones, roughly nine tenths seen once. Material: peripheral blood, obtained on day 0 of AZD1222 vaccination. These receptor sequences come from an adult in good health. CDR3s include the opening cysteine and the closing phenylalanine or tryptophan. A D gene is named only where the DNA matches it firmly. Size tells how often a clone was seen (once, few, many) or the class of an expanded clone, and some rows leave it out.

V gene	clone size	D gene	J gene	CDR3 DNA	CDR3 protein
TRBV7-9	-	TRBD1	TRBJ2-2	TGTGCCAGCAGCGCCGGGACAGGGGACAACACCGGGGAGCTGTTTTTT	CASSAGTGDNTGELFF
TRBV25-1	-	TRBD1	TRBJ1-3	TGTGCCAGCGGGGGACAGGGAGTAGGAAACACCATATATTTT	CASGGQGVGNTIYF
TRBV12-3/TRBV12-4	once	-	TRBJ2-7	TGTGCCAGCAGTCCCGACAGCTACGAGCAGTACTTC	CASSPDSYEQYF
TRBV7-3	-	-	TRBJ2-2	TGTGCCAGCAGCTTAGAAACCGGGGAGCTGTTTTTT	CASSLETGELFF
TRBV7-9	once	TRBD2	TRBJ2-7	TGTGCCAGCAGTTACCTGCGGGAGGGCCCGGGGGAGCAGTACTTC	CASSYLREGPGEQYF
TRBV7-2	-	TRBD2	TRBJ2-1	TGTGCCAGCAGCTTATCGCCGTGGCGGGAGGGCCCTGAGCAGTTCTTC	CASSLSPWREGPEQFF
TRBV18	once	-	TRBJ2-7	TGTGCCAGCTCACCTGGGACGGGGAGCTCCTACGAGCAGTACTTC	CASSPGTGSSYEQYF
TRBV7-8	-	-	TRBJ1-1	TGTGCCAGCAGCTTCACGGATAACACTGAAGCTTTCTTT	CASSFTDNTEAFF
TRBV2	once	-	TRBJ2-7	TGTGCCAGCCAACCGGGACGAGGTACCTACGAGCAGTACTTC	CASQPGRGTYEQYF
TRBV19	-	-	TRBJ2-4	TGTGCCAGTAGTATTAGTAGGCAGCTAGCCAAAAACATTCAGTACTTC	CASSISRQLAKNIQYF
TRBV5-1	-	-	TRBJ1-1	TGCGCCAGCAGCTTGGCAGCAGGGAGCCCTGAAGCTTTCTTT	CASSLAAGSPEAFF
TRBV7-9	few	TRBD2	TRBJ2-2	TGTGCCACTCCGCTATCCCCTAGGACTAGCGGGAAGGGTCCGGGGGAGCTGTTTTTT	CATPLSPRTSGKGPGELFF
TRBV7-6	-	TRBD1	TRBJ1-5	TGTGCCAGCAGCTCACAGGGGGGGAATAGCAATCAGCCCCAGCATTTT	CASSSQGGNSNQPQHF
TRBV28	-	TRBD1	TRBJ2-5	TGTGCCAGCAGTCTGGGGACAGTCTACCAAGAGACCCAGTACTTC	CASSLGTVYQETQYF
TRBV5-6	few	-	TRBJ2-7	TGTGCCAGCAGCCGGGCGGTCCTAGCACTAACTTTCGAGCAGTACTTC	CASSRAVLALTFEQYF
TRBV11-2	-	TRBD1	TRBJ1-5	TGTGCCAGCAGCTTCCGACAGGGGGATAGCAATCAGCCCCAGCATTTT	CASSFRQGDSNQPQHF
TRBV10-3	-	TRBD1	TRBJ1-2	TGTGCCATCGGCACCGGGACAGGGTCGTTTGGCTACACCTTC	CAIGTGTGSFGYTF
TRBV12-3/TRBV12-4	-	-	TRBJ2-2	TGTGCCAGCAGCCTCACCAACACCGGGGAGCTGTTTTTT	CASSLTNTGELFF
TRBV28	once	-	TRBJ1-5	TGTGCCAGCAGTTTATGGATTAGTGCGGGCAATCAGCCCCAGCATTTT	CASSLWISAGNQPQHF
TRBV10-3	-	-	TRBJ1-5	TGTGCCATCAGTGGGTCCAGCTCCGAGCCCCAGCATTTT	CAISGSSSEPQHF
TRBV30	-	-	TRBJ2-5	TGTGCCTGGAGTCGGCGAGAGACCCAGTACTTC	CAWSRRETQYF
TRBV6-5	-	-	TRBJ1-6	TGTGCCAGCAGAAAGGGGGGGAATTCACCCCTCCACTTT	CASRKGGNSPLHF
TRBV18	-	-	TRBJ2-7	TGTGCCAGCTCAACCCGGGACTCCTTCCTTGAAGAGCAGTACTTC	CASSTRDSFLEEQYF
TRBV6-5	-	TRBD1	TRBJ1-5	TGTGCCAGCTATGATACAGGGGATAATCAGCCCCAGCATTTT	CASYDTGDNQPQHF
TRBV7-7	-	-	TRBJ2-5	TGTGCTAGCAGCTTAAGTGGTATCGGGTCCCAAGAGACCCAGTACTTC	CASSLSGIGSQETQYF
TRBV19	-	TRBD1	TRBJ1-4	TGTGCCAGTAGTATCCGGGACAGAGATAATGAAAAACTGTTTTTT	CASSIRDRDNEKLFF
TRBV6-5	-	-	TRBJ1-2	TGTGCCAGCAGTTACGTCCAGACAGGTTTGAACTATGGCTACACCTTC	CASSYVQTGLNYGYTF
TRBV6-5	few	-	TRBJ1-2	TGTGCCAGCACCGAGACAGGCTATGGCTACACCTTC	CASTETGYGYTF
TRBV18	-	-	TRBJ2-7	TGTGCCAGCTCCGAACAGGGGGGGTACGAGCAGTACTTC	CASSEQGGYEQYF
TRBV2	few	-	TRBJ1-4	TGTGCCAGCAGCCTCCGTGGGGGCCTTGAAAAACTGTTTTTT	CASSLRGGLEKLFF
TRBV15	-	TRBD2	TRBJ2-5	TGTGCCACCAGCAGAGATTTGGCGGGGGAGGTCCAAGAGACCCAGTACTTC	CATSRDLAGEVQETQYF
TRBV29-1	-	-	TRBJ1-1	TGCAGCGTTGAAGGCCGACACCAGTCCCAGAACACTGAAGCTTTCTTT	CSVEGRHQSQNTEAFF
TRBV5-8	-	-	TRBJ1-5	TGTGCCAGCAGCTTGGATAGCAATCAGCCCCAGCATTTT	CASSLDSNQPQHF
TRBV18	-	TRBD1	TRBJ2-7	TGTGCCAGCTCAAAGGGACAGGGTTCCTACGAGCAGTACTTC	CASSKGQGSYEQYF
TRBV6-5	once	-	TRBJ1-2	TGTGCCAGCACTAGGGGCTATGGCTACACCTTC	CASTRGYGYTF
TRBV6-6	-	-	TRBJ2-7	TGTGCCAGCAGCTACTCAACGGTCTACGAGCAGTACTTC	CASSYSTVYEQYF
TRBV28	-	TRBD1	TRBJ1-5	TGTGCCAGCAGTCCAGGACAGGGGTGGAATCAGCCCCAGCATTTT	CASSPGQGWNQPQHF
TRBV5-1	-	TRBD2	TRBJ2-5	TGCGCCAGCAGCTTGAGAGGCGGGAGGGCCCCCCCAGAGACCCAGTACTTC	CASSLRGGRAPPETQYF
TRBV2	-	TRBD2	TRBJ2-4	TGTGCCAGCAGTGAAGCCAGACTAGCGGGAGTTGTAGAAAAAAACATTCAGTACTTC	CASSEARLAGVVEKNIQYF
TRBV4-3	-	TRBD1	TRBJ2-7	TGCGCCAGCAGCCAGTCTCCGGGACAGGGGGTATACGAGCAGTACTTC	CASSQSPGQGVYEQYF
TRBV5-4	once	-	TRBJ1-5	TGTGCCAGCAGCCCGGACGGCAATCAGCCCCAGCATTTT	CASSPDGNQPQHF
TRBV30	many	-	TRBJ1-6	TGTGCCTGGGGTGATAGCGGGAGATCACCCCTCCACTTT	CAWGDSGRSPLHF
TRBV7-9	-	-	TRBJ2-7	TGTGCCAGCAGCTTAGCAGCACTAGAATTCGAGCAGTACTTC	CASSLAALEFEQYF
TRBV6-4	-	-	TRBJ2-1	TGTGCCAGCAGTGACAGGGGTCACAATGAGCAGTTCTTC	CASSDRGHNEQFF
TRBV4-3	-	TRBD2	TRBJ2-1	TGCGCCAGCAGCCAAGAAGGTCCCCTAGCGGGCTTCAATGAGCAGTTCTTC	CASSQEGPLAGFNEQFF
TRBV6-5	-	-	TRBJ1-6	TGTGCCAGCAGTTACACGAAGAATTCACCCCTCCACTTT	CASSYTKNSPLHF
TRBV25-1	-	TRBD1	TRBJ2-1	TGTGCCAGCAGCGAGGGACAGGGTCGGGATGAGCAGTTCTTC	CASSEGQGRDEQFF
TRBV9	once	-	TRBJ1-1	TGTGCCAGCAGCGTAGGGACTAAGAACACTGAAGCTTTCTTT	CASSVGTKNTEAFF
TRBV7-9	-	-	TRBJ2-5	TGTGCCACTCGGGTAGAAGAGGTACCAACAGTAGGAGAGACCCAGTACTTC	CATRVEEVPTVGETQYF
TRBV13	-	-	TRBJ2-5	TGTGCCAGCAGCCGACTCGGACTGAGCCAAGAGACCCAGTACTTC	CASSRLGLSQETQYF
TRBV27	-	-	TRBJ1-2	TGTGCCAGCAGTTCCCCGTTCCGGTCTGGCTATGGCTACACCTTC	CASSSPFRSGYGYTF
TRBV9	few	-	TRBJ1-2	TGTGCCACCCCTAGGGCAGGGGCAAGTGAGGGCTACACCTTC	CATPRAGASEGYTF
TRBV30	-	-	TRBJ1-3	TGTGCCTGGAGTGTATGGGGCCCTGGAAACACCATATATTTT	CAWSVWGPGNTIYF